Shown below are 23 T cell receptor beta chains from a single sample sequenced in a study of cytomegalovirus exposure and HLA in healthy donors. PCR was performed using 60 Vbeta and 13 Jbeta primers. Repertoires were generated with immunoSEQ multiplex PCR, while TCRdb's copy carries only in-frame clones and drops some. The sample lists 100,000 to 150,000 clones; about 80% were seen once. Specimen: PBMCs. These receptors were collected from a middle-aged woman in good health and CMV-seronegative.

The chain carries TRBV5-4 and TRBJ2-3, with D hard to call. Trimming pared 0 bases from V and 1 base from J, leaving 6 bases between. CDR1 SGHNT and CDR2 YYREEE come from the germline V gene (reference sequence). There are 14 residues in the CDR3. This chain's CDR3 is CASSLVGRTDTQYF. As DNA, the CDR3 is TGTGCCAGCAGCTTGGTTGGGCGCACAGATACGCAGTATTTT.

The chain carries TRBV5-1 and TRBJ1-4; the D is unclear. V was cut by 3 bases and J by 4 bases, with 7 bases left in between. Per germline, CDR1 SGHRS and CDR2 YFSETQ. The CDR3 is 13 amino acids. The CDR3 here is CASSWEINEKLFF. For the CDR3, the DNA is TGCGCCAGCAGCTGGGAGATTAATGAAAAACTGTTTTTT.

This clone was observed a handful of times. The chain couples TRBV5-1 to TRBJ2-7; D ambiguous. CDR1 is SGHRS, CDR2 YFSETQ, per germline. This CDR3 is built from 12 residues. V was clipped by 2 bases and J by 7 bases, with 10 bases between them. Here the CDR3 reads CASSFNLGEQYF. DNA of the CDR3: TGCGCCAGCAGCTTCAACCTCGGGGAGCAGTACTTC.

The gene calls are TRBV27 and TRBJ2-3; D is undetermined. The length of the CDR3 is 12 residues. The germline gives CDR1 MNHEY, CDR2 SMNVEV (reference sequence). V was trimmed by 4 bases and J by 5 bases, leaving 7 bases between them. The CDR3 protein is CASSSNLDTQYF. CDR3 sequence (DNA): TGTGCCAGCAGTTCAAACTTAGATACGCAGTATTTT.

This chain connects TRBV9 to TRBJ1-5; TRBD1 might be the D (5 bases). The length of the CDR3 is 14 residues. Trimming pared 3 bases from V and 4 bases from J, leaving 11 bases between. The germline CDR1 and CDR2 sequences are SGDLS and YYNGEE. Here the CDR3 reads CASSAQAFNQPQHF. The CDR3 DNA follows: TGTGCCAGCAGCGCACAGGCTTTTAATCAGCCCCAGCATTTT. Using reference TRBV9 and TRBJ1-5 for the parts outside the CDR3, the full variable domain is DSGVTQTPKHLITATGQRVTLRCSPRSGDLSVYWYQQSLDQGLQFLIQYYNGEERAKGNILERFSAQQFPDLHSELNLSSLELGDSALYFCASSAQAFNQPQHFGDGTRLSIL.

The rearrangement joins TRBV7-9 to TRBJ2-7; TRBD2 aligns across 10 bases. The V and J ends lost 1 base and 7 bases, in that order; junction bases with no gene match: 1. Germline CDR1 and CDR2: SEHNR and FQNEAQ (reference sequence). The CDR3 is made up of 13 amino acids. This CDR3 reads CASSLVAGGEQYF. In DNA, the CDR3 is TGTGCCAGCAGCTTAGTAGCGGGGGGTGAGCAGTACTTC.

CDR3 amino acids: CASSYGGASTDTQYF. The DNA of the CDR3 is TGTGCCAGCAGTTACGGGGGGGCGAGCACAGATACGCAGTATTTT. The rearrangement uses TRBV6-6 and TRBJ2-3, with D perhaps matching TRBD2 (7 bases). Trimming shortened V by 2 bases and J by 0 bases, and 9 bases separated the two germline ends. CDR1 and CDR2 from the germline V gene are MNHNY and SVGAGI (reference sequence). The CDR3 contains 15 residues.

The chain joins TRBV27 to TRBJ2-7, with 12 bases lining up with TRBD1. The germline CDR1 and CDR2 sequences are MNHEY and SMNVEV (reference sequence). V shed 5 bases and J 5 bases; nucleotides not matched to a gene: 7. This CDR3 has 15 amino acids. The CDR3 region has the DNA TGTGCCAGCAGTACGCAGGGACAGGGGGCGGACGAGCAGTACTTC. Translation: CASSTQGQGADEQYF.

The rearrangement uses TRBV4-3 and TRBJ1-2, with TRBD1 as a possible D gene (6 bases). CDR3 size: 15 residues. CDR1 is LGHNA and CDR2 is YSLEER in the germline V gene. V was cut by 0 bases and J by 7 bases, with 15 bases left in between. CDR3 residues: CASSQEGQGISGYTF. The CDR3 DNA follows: TGCGCCAGCAGCCAAGAGGGGCAGGGGATATCTGGCTACACCTTC.

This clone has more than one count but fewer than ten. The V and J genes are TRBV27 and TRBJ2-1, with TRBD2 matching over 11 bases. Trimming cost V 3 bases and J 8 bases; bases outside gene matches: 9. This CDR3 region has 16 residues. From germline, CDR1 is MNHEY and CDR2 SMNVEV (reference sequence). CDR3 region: CASSFFSGRAPHEQFF. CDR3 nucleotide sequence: TGTGCCAGCAGTTTCTTTAGCGGGAGGGCCCCCCATGAGCAGTTCTTC.

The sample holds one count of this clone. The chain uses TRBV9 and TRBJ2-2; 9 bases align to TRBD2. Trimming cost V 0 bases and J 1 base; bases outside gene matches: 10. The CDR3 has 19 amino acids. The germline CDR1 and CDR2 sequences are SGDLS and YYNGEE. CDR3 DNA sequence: TGTGCCAGCAGCGTAGAAACGGGCGGGAGGGCCCGGAACACCGGGGAGCTGTTTTTT. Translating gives CASSVETGGRARNTGELFF.

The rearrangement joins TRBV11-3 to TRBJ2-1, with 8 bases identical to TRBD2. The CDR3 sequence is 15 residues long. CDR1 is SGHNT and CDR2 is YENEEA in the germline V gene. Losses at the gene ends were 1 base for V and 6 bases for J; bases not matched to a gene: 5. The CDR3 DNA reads TGTGCCAGCAGCTTAGGCGGGGGGCCCTCCAATGAGCAGTTCTTC. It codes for CASSLGGGPSNEQFF.

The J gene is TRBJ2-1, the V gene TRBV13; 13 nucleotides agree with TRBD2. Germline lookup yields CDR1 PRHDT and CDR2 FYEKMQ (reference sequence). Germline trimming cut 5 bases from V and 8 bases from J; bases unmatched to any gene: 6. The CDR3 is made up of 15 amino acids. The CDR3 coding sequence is TGTGCCAGCAGCAAAAGGACTAGCGGGAGTGATGAGCAGTTCTTC. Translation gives CASSKRTSGSDEQFF.

The CDR3 DNA reads TGTGCCAGCAGACAGAGGACAGGGAATAGGAATGAGCAGTTCTTC. It yields the protein CASRQRTGNRNEQFF. The V call is TRBV6-5, the J call TRBJ2-1; 8 bases map to TRBD1. The V and J ends lost 6 bases and 7 bases, in that order; junction bases with no gene match: 11. Germline V lookup: CDR1 MNHEY, CDR2 SVGAGI. The CDR3 has 15 amino acids.

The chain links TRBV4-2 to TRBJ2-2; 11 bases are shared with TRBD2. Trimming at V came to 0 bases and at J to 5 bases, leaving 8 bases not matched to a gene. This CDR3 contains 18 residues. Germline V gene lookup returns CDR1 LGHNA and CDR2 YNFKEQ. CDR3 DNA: TGTGCCAGCAGCCAAGAGGTAGCGGGGGGGCCTCGAACCGGGGAGCTGTTTTTT. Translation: CASSQEVAGGPRTGELFF.

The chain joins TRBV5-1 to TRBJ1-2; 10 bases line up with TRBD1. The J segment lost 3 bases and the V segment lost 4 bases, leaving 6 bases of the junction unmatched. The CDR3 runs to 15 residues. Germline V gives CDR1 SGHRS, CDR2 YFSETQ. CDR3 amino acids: CASSARQGADYGYTF. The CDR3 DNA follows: TGCGCCAGCAGCGCCCGACAGGGGGCGGACTATGGCTACACCTTC. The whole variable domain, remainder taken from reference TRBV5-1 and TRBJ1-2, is KAGVTQTPRYLIKTRGQQVTLSCSPISGHRSVSWYQQTPGQGLQFLFEYFSETQRNKGNFPGRFSGRQFSNSRSEMNVSTLELGDSALYLCASSARQGADYGYTFGSGTRLTVV.

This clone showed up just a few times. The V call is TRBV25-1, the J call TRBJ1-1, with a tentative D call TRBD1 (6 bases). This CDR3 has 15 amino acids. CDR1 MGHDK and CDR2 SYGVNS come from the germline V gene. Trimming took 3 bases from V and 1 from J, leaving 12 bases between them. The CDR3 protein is CASSETRGANTEAFF. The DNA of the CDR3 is TGTGCCAGCAGTGAGACTCGGGGGGCGAACACTGAAGCTTTCTTT. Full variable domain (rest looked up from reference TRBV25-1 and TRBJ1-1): EADIYQTPRYLVIGTGKKITLECSQTMGHDKMYWYQQDPGMELHLIHYSYGVNSTEKGDLSSESTVSRIRTEHFPLTLESARPSHTSQYLCASSETRGANTEAFFGQGTRLTVV.

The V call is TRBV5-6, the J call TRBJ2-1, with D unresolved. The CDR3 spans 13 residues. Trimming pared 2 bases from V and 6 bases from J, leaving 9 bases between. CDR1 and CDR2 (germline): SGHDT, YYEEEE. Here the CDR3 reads CASSLGARNEQFF. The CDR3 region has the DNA TGTGCCAGCAGCTTAGGAGCCCGCAATGAGCAGTTCTTC.

CDR3 sequence: CASSTEGLAGTREQYF. The CDR3 DNA reads TGCGCCAGCAGCACGGAGGGACTAGCGGGAACAAGAGAGCAGTACTTC. V is TRBV5-1 and J is TRBJ2-7; 13 bases align to TRBD2. The ends lost 4 bases at V and 7 bases at J; junction bases unmatched: 11. The CDR3 covers 16 residues. Germline CDR1 and CDR2: SGHRS and YFSETQ.

The CDR3 spells CASRFMSGEAGNTIYF. CDR3 DNA sequence: TGTGCCAGCAGATTTATGAGCGGGGAAGCTGGAAACACCATATATTTT. The chain links TRBV28 to TRBJ1-3; D ambiguous. The germline V gene has CDR1 MDHEN and CDR2 SYDVKM. V shed 6 bases and J shed 2 bases, with 17 bases lying between them. The CDR3 extends over 16 amino acids.

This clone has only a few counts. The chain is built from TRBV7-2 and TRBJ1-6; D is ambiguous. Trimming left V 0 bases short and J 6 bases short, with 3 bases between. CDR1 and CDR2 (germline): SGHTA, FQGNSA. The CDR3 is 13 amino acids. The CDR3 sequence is CASSLAANSPLHF. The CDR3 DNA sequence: TGTGCCAGCAGCTTAGCGGCTAATTCACCCCTCCACTTT.

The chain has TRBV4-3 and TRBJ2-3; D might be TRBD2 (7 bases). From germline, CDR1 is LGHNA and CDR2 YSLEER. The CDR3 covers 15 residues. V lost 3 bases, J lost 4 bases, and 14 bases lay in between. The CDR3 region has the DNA TGCGCCAGCAGCCAGGGAGGGGGGGGCGCAGATACGCAGTATTTT. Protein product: CASSQGGGGADTQYF.

CDR3 bases: TGTGCCAGCAGTTCCTTTATCGGGGAGCAGTACTTC. Amino acids: CASSSFIGEQYF. The chain links TRBV5-4 to TRBJ2-7; unclear D gene. The CDR3 is made up of 12 amino acids. Germline V gene sequence: CDR1 SGHNT, CDR2 YYREEE (reference sequence). V was cut by 5 bases and J by 7 bases, with 13 bases left in between.